A selection of T cell receptor beta chains follows, all from one sample in a study of shared clonotypes between healthy human individuals. Sequencing was performed with immunoSEQ multiplex PCR; in TCRdb, only in-frame clones are kept and a portion is missing. The sample lists about 1,900,000 clones; approximately 95% were seen once. Sequencing used naive CD8+ T cells sorted from blood. The receptors shown here come from a man between 18 and 29 years old in good health. Both conserved end residues are part of each CDR3.

v_call	j_call	cdr3_aa
TRBV2	TRBJ1-5	CASRGHPNSNQPQHF
TRBV6-1	TRBJ2-7	CASSEAGIEQGAYEQYF
TRBV10-1	TRBJ2-3	CASSEPENTDTQYF
TRBV10-2	TRBJ2-7	CASRLPAGDEQYF
TRBV6-5	TRBJ2-7	CASSPHGVSYEQYF
TRBV15	TRBJ2-5	CATSSGLAVQETQYF
TRBV13	TRBJ2-1	CASSLGIKRVSPYNEQFF
TRBV28	TRBJ2-7	CASDDIQGAGEQYF
TRBV5-1	TRBJ1-2	CASPWAGSVYGYTF
TRBV27	TRBJ1-2	CASSLSPGTGKFGYTF
TRBV10-3	TRBJ1-1	CAISESTPVGNTEAFF
TRBV11-3	TRBJ2-7	CASSFGGSYEQYF
TRBV7-2	TRBJ2-7	CASSLMYEQYF
TRBV7-9	TRBJ2-7	CASSLEQGSEWLGQYF
TRBV13	TRBJ1-1	CASSSRNTEAFF
TRBV9	TRBJ1-4	CASSPGGANEKLFF
TRBV7-8	TRBJ2-7	CASSLPGGGYEQYF
TRBV15	TRBJ1-1	CATSSWENSDTEAFF
TRBV4-3	TRBJ2-1	CASSQDPIREGGNEQFF
TRBV6-1	TRBJ2-1	CASSALRGQGSYNEQFF
TRBV13	TRBJ1-4	CASSLGVGPSNEKLFF
TRBV19	TRBJ2-1	CASRLTSGSYNEQFF
TRBV21-1	TRBJ2-1	CASSTDRTVPHNGEQFF
TRBV4-1	TRBJ2-3	CASSPDSVDTQYF
TRBV28	TRBJ1-2	CASGQGDVGWYGYTF
TRBV5-1	TRBJ2-5	CASSWGTGDGETQYF
TRBV2	TRBJ1-3	CASSDLSQGGGNTIYF
TRBV4-2	TRBJ2-5	CASSQLGSGAQETQYF
TRBV11-3	TRBJ2-3	CASSLARGHSTDTQYF
TRBV7-9	TRBJ2-1	CASSLPGANEQFF
TRBV10-1	TRBJ2-5	CASSESLAGAEETQYF
TRBV19	TRBJ2-2	CASSIKSGSTGELFF
TRBV7-9	TRBJ2-5	CASSLEQGETQYF
TRBV28	TRBJ2-4	CASSFRGEAKNIQYF
TRBV28	TRBJ1-5	CASSTAAPYSNQPQHF
TRBV27	TRBJ2-7	CASGGTATYEQYF
TRBV11-2	TRBJ2-3	CASSFLPGLAADTQYF
TRBV4-1	TRBJ2-7	CASSLTSSYEQYF
TRBV27	TRBJ2-2	CASSPRSTGELFF
TRBV4-2	TRBJ2-1	CASSQERGLADEQFF
TRBV25-1	TRBJ1-2	CASSEWRSGVGYTF
TRBV6-5	TRBJ1-2	CASSYLAGDSNYGYTF
TRBV4-3	TRBJ1-1	CASSQILETEAFF
TRBV27	TRBJ2-2	CASSSGMEANMDNTGELFF
TRBV7-8	TRBJ2-7	CASSLLAFGESSYEQYF
TRBV6-5	TRBJ1-4	CASSYSGTDPNEKLFF
TRBV2	TRBJ2-3	CASRELAGGADTQYF
TRBV5-8	TRBJ1-1	CASSRTGGTEAFF
TRBV30	TRBJ2-2	CAWSGLQGQGTGELFF
TRBV6-4	TRBJ2-3	CASSGIPQSATDTQYF
TRBV4-3	TRBJ2-7	CASSQGTSGSSYEQYF
TRBV27	TRBJ2-7	CASSFGPGQGFYEQYF
TRBV27	TRBJ2-1	CASSTIDKHNEQFF
TRBV27	TRBJ1-4	CASKGQGLNEKLFF